This TCR beta chain was recorded in a study of vaccination and CD4 T cells after COVID-19. This clonotype was counted between two and nine times. What it recognizes is unknown. Treatment in this sample: roughly 11-day PBMC culture with coronavirus spike peptide pools or control peptides (ViraFEST assay). With the Oncomine TCR Beta short-read assay, DNA from cultured CD4+ T cells was sequenced. Cultured CD4+ T cells were the source of extracted genomic DNA. MiXCR, applied by TCRdb to the PCR reads, yields one record per CDR3 protein. The sample comprises tens of thousands of distinct CDR3 sequences, 43% of which are singletons, and around 12% rests with the top ten. Study-level points and caveats: SARS-CoV-2-reactive clonotypes showed a nonsignificant median rise from approximately 21 to 40. A median approximately 86% of convalescent patients' SARS-CoV-2-reactive clones emerged only after vaccination.

The CDR3 has 13 residues. Per germline, CDR1 SGHAT and CDR2 FQDESV (reference sequence). V lost 5 bases and J lost 5, with 10 bases in between. Sequencing used CD4+ T cells from blood, cultured in vitro. The V and J genes are TRBV11-1 and TRBJ1-5, with a tentative D call TRBD1 (5 bases). The receptor comes from a human donor who had recovered from COVID-19. The DNA of the CDR3 is TGTGCCAGCAGCCTGGGGGGTGATCAGCCCCAGCATTTT. Amino acid sequence: CASSLGGDQPQHF.